The subject of this entry is one T cell receptor beta chain. Distinct nucleotide sequences in the sample also encode this CDR3. Method: immunoSEQ multiplex PCR; TCRdb's copy keeps in-frame clones and lacks some. The sample lists around 400,000 clones, roughly nine tenths occurring once. Trimming removed 0 bases at V and 4 bases at J, with 3 bases between. Germline V gives CDR1 SGHRS, CDR2 YFSETQ. There are 12 residues in the CDR3. Shortly before study entry, within 2 weeks, exposed participants had met a COVID-19 case. This record belongs to a study of blood T cell repertoires in COVID-19. Study at large: Material from acute and convalescent COVID-19 was sourced from the United States, Italy and Spain. PBMCs, B-cell-depleted T cells, or T cells provided the cDNA or gDNA that made up the material.

The sample consisted of PBMCs or T cells enriched from blood (not recorded which). The chain joins TRBV5-1 to TRBJ2-3, with D uncertain. The receptor's source is a woman in her thirties or forties who had been exposed to COVID-19. The CDR3: CASSLGADTQYF. The CDR3 nucleotides read TGCGCCAGCAGCTTGGGCGCAGATACGCAGTATTTT.